This T cell receptor beta chain derives from a study of Ad26.COV2.S vaccination and SARS-CoV-2 variants. Study-level background: Intramuscular Ad26.COV2.S doses were given once or twice, 56 days apart.

Documented treatment: 15 to 20 received Ad26.COV2.S at low or high dose, single or two shots; 5 received placebo; per-sample allocation not given. All samples were drawn on day 63, counting from the first vaccine or placebo injection. Profiled with immunoSEQ multiplex PCR; TCRdb holds only in-frame clones, not every one. The profile shows roughly 410,000 clones, around four fifths of them singletons. The length of the CDR3 is 16 residues. V is TRBV21-1 and J is TRBJ2-2; whether TRBD1, the table's D call, matches the DNA was not checked. TRBV21-1 is reported as a pseudogene. This TCR derives from a person aged 18-60 years who received the Ad26.COV2.S COVID-19 vaccine or a placebo. Material: peripheral blood, obtained in a trial of Ad26.COV2.S vaccine versus placebo. The CDR3 protein is CASSKVPGANTGELFF. The CDR3 nucleotides read TGTGCCAGCAGCAAAGTTCCAGGGGCTAACACCGGGGAGCTGTTTTTT.